The 23 T cell receptor beta chains below come from one sample, sequenced in a study of T cell responses to AZD1222 COVID-19 vaccine. Libraries were prepared by immunoSEQ multiplex PCR; TCRdb keeps only in-frame clonotypes and omits some of them. The sample shows about 100,000 clones, 89% of them seen only once. Sequencing used peripheral blood, obtained on day 0 of AZD1222 vaccination. The receptor set was obtained from an adult in good health.

This clone was seen a single time. The chain has TRBV24-1 and TRBJ2-2; 10 bases are a match to TRBD1. Germline V gene lookup returns CDR1 KGHDR and CDR2 SFDVKD. V lost 4 bases and J lost 4; bases outside the gene matches: 8. The CDR3 runs 17 residues. The CDR3 region is CATSEISGTGVTGELFF. In nucleotides, the CDR3 is TGTGCCACCAGTGAGATCTCCGGGACAGGGGTCACCGGGGAGCTGTTTTTT.

This chain uses TRBV10-3 with TRBJ2-7, with 8 bases lining up with TRBD1. CDR3 length equals 14 residues. After removal of 2 bases from V and 6 bases from J, the junction contained 6 bases not matched to a gene. Germline CDR1 is ENHRY and CDR2 is SYGVKD. The CDR3 bases are TGTGCCATCAGTGAGGGAGGACAGGGAGCCGAGCAGTACTTC. The encoded protein is CAISEGGQGAEQYF.

The rearrangement links TRBV28 to TRBJ1-1; the match to TRBD1 covers 7 bases. The junction had 17 bases not matched to a gene; V was cut back by 6 bases and J by 1 base. The CDR3 totals 18 residues. Germline V gene lookup returns CDR1 MDHEN and CDR2 SYDVKM. The CDR3 loop reads CASSRGTASLLRNTEAFF. CDR3 nucleotides: TGTGCCAGCAGCCGGGGGACAGCGAGCCTTCTGAGGAACACTGAAGCTTTCTTT.

The chain joins TRBV2 to TRBJ1-5; D is unclear. The ends were cut back, 1 base at V and 7 bases at J, with 8 bases in the middle. CDR1 SNHLY and CDR2 FYNNEI come from the germline V gene. The length of the CDR3 is 13 residues. The CDR3 protein is CASSEGERQPQHF. The CDR3 DNA follows: TGTGCCAGCAGTGAAGGGGAGAGGCAGCCCCAGCATTTT.

The V and J genes are TRBV12-3 or TRBV12-4 and TRBJ2-1; D unclear. The CDR3 is 12 residues long. V gave up 3 bases and J gave up 2 bases, with 2 bases separating them. CDR3 nucleotide sequence: TGTGCCAGCAGTTTTCCCTACAATGAGCAGTTCTTC. It codes for CASSFPYNEQFF.

The rearrangement links TRBV19 to TRBJ1-5; 10 bases match TRBD1. CDR1 is LNHDA and CDR2 is SQIVND in the germline V gene (reference sequence). This CDR3 contains 16 residues. V dropped 8 bases and J dropped 4; count of bases not matched to a gene: 11. The CDR3 bases are TGTGCCAGTTCGGGACAGGGGCCTCATAGTAATCAGCCCCAGCATTTT. Translation gives CASSGQGPHSNQPQHF.

V is TRBV19 and J is TRBJ1-1; D unresolved. Trimming took off 7 bases at V and 1 base at J, with 19 bases between the two ends. CDR3 length: 16 amino acids. Germline-derived CDR1 and CDR2 are LNHDA and SQIVND (reference sequence). The CDR3 sequence: CASTLRGGNSNTEAFF. The CDR3 DNA follows: TGTGCCAGTACGCTTCGGGGTGGGAATTCGAACACTGAAGCTTTCTTT.

The chain combines TRBV7-2 with TRBJ2-7; D is possibly TRBD1 (6 bases). Germline lookup yields CDR1 SGHTA and CDR2 FQGNSA. V gave up 1 base and J gave up 2 bases, with 18 bases separating them. The CDR3 spans 17 residues. The CDR3 here is CASSLVQGTDRPYEQYF. In DNA, the CDR3 is TGTGCCAGCAGCTTAGTCCAGGGGACGGACCGACCCTACGAGCAGTACTTC.

V gene TRBV7-2 combines with J gene TRBJ2-7, with 8 positions matching TRBD2. Germline V gene lookup returns CDR1 SGHTA and CDR2 FQGNSA. Unmatched junction bases numbered 8, after V lost 3 bases and J lost 4 bases. The CDR3 loop spans 15 amino acids. The CDR3 DNA sequence: TGTGCCAGCAGCTTTCAGAGCGGGAGTAATTACGAGCAGTACTTC. Translating it yields CASSFQSGSNYEQYF.

The gene calls are TRBV28 and TRBJ1-3; a weak D match, TRBD1 (5 bases). The CDR3 is 17 residues long. Between the trimmed V and J ends, which lost 1 base and 3 bases, there was a span of 16 bases. Per the germline V gene, CDR1 is MDHEN and CDR2 is SYDVKM. The CDR3 bases are TGTGCCAGCAGTTTATATCTGTCAGGGATGGGTGGAAACACCATATATTTT. Protein product: CASSLYLSGMGGNTIYF.

This clone was seen only a few times. This CDR3 is CASSLSHEQFF. Written as DNA, the CDR3 is TGTGCCAGCAGCTTAAGCCATGAGCAGTTCTTC. The chain joins TRBV5-6 to TRBJ2-1; D ambiguous. V shed 2 bases and J shed 8 bases, with 5 bases lying between them. Germline lookup yields CDR1 SGHDT and CDR2 YYEEEE. There are 11 residues in the CDR3.

The genes are TRBV7-9 and TRBJ2-5, with a tentative D call TRBD1 (6 bases). CDR3 size: 15 residues. Trimming shortened V by 5 bases and J by 2 bases, and 15 bases separated the two germline ends. Germline V gives CDR1 SEHNR, CDR2 FQNEAQ (reference sequence). The DNA for the CDR3 is TGTGCCAGCAGCCCTGCACAGGGTCCACAAGAGACCCAGTACTTC. This translates into CASSPAQGPQETQYF. The variable domain in full, completed from reference TRBV7-9 and TRBJ2-5, reads DTGVSQNPRHKITKRGQNVTFRCDPISEHNRLYWYRQTLGQGPEFLTYFQNEAQLEKSRLLSDRFSAERPKGSFSTLEIQRTEQGDSAMYLCASSPAQGPQETQYFGPGTRLLVL.

The V gene is TRBV28, the J gene TRBJ2-7, with 7 bases aligning to TRBD1. The CDR3 is made up of 14 amino acids. From germline, CDR1 is MDHEN and CDR2 SYDVKM. Trimming at V came to 5 bases and at J to 1 base, leaving 5 bases not matched to a gene. The CDR3 region has the DNA TGTGCCAGCAGTCTCCCGGGACAGTCCTACGAGCAGTACTTC. Translated, it gives CASSLPGQSYEQYF.

Only one count was recorded for this clone. The V gene is TRBV27, the J gene TRBJ2-7, with D perhaps TRBD2 (6 bases). V was cut by 7 bases and J by 2 bases, with 12 bases left in between. This CDR3 has 13 residues. Germline V gives CDR1 MNHEY, CDR2 SMNVEV (reference sequence). The CDR3 sequence: CASMRDGTYEQYF. The CDR3 DNA reads TGTGCCAGCATGCGGGACGGAACCTACGAGCAGTACTTC.

This chain joins TRBV7-6 and TRBJ2-5; TRBD1 agrees at 7 bases. The CDR3 totals 15 residues. The germline V gene encodes CDR1 SGHVS and CDR2 FNYEAQ. J was trimmed by 5 bases and V by 4 bases; bases with no gene match: 10. The CDR3 DNA reads as TGTGCCAGCAGCTCAAATTTACAGGGGTTGGAGACCCAGTACTTC. This translates into CASSSNLQGLETQYF. The complete variable domain, with remaining parts taken from reference TRBV7-6 and TRBJ2-5, reads GAGVSQSPRYKVTKRGQDVALRCDPISGHVSLYWYRQALGQGPEFLTYFNYEAQQDKSGLPNDRFSAERPEGSISTLTIQRTEQRDSAMYRCASSSNLQGLETQYFGPGTRLLVL.

V usage is TRBV6-1 and J usage is TRBJ2-7; D gene ambiguous. CDR3 length equals 13 residues. Germline V CDR1 and CDR2: MNHNS, SASEGT. V shed 1 base and J shed 4 bases, with 8 bases lying between them. CDR3 residues: CASSEVWGYEQYF. The CDR3, as DNA: TGTGCCAGCAGTGAAGTCTGGGGATACGAGCAGTACTTC.

The chain is built from TRBV7-2 and TRBJ2-1, with a weak D call TRBD2 (5 bases). The germline CDR1 and CDR2 sequences are SGHTA and FQGNSA. CDR3 length: 15 residues. Trimming removed 3 bases from V and 0 bases from J, with 9 bases in between. The CDR3 sequence: CASSLWESSYNEQFF. Written as DNA, the CDR3 is TGTGCCAGCAGCTTGTGGGAGAGCTCCTACAATGAGCAGTTCTTC. Supplemented by reference TRBV7-2 and TRBJ2-1, the full variable domain reads GAGVSQSPSNKVTEKGKDVELRCDPISGHTALYWYRQSLGQGLEFLIYFQGNSAPDKSGLPSDRFSAERTGGSVSTLTIQRTQQEDSAVYLCASSLWESSYNEQFFGPGTRLTVL.

This chain joins TRBV1 and TRBJ1-5; the D segment call TRBD1 is taken from the table without a DNA check. TRBV1 is listed as a pseudogene. The CDR3 spans 14 residues. CDR3 coding DNA: TGCACCAGCAGTCACAGGACTAGCAATCAGCCCCAGCATTTT. Protein: CTSSHRTSNQPQHF.

The chain has TRBV28 and TRBJ1-1; D is undetermined. This CDR3 region has 14 residues. Germline lookup yields CDR1 MDHEN and CDR2 SYDVKM. Trimming took 1 base from V and 0 from J, leaving 6 bases between them. The CDR3 is CASSLFQLNTEAFF. CDR3 DNA sequence: TGTGCCAGCAGTTTATTCCAGTTGAACACTGAAGCTTTCTTT.

The CDR3 nucleotides are TGTGCCTGGAGTGTAGCGACCGGGGAGACCCAGTACTTC. As protein: CAWSVATGETQYF. The gene calls are TRBV30 and TRBJ2-5; D call uncertain. The CDR3 loop spans 13 amino acids. The germline V gene encodes CDR1 GTSNPN and CDR2 SVGIG (reference sequence). V was clipped by 0 bases and J by 5 bases, with 10 bases between them.

This chain uses TRBV19 with TRBJ2-7; TRBD2 agrees at 12 bases. Losses at the gene ends were 5 bases for V and 7 bases for J; bases not matched to a gene: 6. This CDR3 comprises 14 residues. The germline gives CDR1 LNHDA, CDR2 SQIVND (reference sequence). As DNA, the CDR3 is TGTGCCAGTAGTCCACTAGCGGGAGGTGTGGAGCAGTACTTC. This translates into CASSPLAGGVEQYF.

This chain connects TRBV7-3 to TRBJ1-1; D may be TRBD1 (5 bases). V was shortened by 5 bases and J by 1 base, with 8 bases between the two germline ends. The CDR3 totals 13 residues. Germline lookup yields CDR1 SGHTA and CDR2 FQGTGA. Here the CDR3 DNA reads TGTGCCAGCAGCCAAAGGGGGAACACTGAAGCTTTCTTT. The encoded protein is CASSQRGNTEAFF.

The chain carries TRBV5-5 and TRBJ2-7; D perhaps matches TRBD1 (6 bases). V shed 5 bases and J shed 2 bases, with 11 bases lying between them. Per germline, CDR1 SGHKS and CDR2 YYEKEE (reference sequence). The CDR3 runs to 13 residues. This chain's CDR3 is CASSLWGPYEQYF. The CDR3 DNA is TGTGCCAGCAGTTTGTGGGGGCCCTACGAGCAGTACTTC.